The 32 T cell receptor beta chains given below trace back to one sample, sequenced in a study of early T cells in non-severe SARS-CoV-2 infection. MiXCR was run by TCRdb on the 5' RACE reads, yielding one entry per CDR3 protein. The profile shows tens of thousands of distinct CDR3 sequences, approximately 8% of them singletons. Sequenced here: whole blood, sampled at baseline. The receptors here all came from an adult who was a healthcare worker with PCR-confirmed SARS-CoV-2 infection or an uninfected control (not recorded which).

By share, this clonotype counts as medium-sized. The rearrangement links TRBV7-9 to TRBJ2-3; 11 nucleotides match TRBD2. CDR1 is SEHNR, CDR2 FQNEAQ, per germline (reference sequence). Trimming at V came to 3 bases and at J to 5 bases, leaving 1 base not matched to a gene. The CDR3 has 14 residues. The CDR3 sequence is CASSFGLAGDTQYF. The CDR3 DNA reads TGTGCCAGCAGCTTCGGACTAGCGGGAGATACGCAGTATTTT.

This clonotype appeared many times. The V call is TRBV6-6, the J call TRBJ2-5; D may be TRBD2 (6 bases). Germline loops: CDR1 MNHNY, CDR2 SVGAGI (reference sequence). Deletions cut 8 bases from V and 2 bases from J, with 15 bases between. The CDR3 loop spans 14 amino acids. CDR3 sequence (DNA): TGTGCCAGCCTCCATGGAGGGTTTCAAGAGACCCAGTACTTC. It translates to CASLHGGFQETQYF.

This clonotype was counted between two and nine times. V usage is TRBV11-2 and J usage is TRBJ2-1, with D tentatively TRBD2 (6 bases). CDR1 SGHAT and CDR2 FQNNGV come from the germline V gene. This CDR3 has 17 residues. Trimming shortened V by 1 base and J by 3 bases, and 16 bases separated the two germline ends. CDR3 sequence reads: CASSLGPTGVRYNEQFF. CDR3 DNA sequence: TGTGCCAGCAGCTTAGGCCCCACGGGAGTACGCTACAATGAGCAGTTCTTC.

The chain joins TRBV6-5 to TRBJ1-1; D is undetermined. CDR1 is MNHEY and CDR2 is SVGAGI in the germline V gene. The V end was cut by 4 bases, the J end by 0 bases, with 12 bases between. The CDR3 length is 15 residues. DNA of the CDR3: TGTGCCAGCAGTTTTGGAGCCGGTATGAACACTGAAGCTTTCTTT. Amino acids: CASSFGAGMNTEAFF.

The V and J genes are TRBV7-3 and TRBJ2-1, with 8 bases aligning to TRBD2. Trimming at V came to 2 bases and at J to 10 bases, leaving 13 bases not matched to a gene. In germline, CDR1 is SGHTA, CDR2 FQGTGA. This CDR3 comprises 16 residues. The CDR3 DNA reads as TGTGCCAGCAGCTTACTGGCGAGCGGGGGCCCCGGGGAGCAGTTCTTC. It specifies CASSLLASGGPGEQFF.

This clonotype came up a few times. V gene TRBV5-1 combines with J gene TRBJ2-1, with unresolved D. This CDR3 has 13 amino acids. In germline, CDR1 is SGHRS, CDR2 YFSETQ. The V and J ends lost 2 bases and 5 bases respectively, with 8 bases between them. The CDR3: CASSFGRNNEQFF. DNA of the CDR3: TGCGCCAGCAGCTTTGGAAGGAACAATGAGCAGTTCTTC.

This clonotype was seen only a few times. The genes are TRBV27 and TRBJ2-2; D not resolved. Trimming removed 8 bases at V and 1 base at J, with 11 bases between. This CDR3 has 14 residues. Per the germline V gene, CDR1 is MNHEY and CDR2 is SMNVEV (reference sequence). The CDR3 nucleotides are TGTGCCAGCCTTGACTCCTGGAACACCGGGGAGCTGTTTTTT. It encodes CASLDSWNTGELFF.

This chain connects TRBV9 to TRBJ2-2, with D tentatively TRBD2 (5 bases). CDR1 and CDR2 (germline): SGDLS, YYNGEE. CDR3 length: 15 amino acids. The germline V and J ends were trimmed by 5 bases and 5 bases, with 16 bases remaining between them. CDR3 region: CASRIGYSGTGELFF. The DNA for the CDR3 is TGTGCCAGCAGGATCGGGTACAGCGGAACCGGGGAGCTGTTTTTT.

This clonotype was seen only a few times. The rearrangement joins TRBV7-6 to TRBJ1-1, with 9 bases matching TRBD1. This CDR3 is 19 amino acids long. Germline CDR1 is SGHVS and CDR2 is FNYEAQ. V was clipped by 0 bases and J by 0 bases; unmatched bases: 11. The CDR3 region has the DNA TGTGCCAGCAGCTTAGCTAGTTCCCGGGACAGGGAGATGAACACTGAAGCTTTCTTT. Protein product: CASSLASSRDREMNTEAFF.

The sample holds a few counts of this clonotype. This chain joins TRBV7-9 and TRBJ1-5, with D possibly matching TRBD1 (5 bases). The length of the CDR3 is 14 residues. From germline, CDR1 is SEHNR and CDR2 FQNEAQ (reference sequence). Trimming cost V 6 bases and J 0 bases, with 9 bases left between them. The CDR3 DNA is TGTGCCAGCAGTTCAGGGTTTAGCAATCAGCCCCAGCATTTT. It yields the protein CASSSGFSNQPQHF.

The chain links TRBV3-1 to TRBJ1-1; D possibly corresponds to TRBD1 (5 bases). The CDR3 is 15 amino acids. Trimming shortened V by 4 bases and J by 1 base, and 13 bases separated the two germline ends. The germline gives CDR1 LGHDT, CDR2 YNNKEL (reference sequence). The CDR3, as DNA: TGTGCCAGCAGCCTGGGACCTCGAAAGAACACTGAAGCTTTCTTT. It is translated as CASSLGPRKNTEAFF. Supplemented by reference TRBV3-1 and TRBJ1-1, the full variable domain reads DTAVSQTPKYLVTQMGNDKSIKCEQNLGHDTMYWYKQDSKKFLKIMFSYNNKELIINETVPNRFSPKSPDKAHLNLHINSLELGDSAVYFCASSLGPRKNTEAFFGQGTRLTVV.

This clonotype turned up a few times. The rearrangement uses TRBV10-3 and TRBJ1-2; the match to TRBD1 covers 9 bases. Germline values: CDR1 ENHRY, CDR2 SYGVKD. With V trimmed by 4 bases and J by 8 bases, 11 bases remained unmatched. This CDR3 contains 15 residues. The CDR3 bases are TGTGCCATCAGTGCCCCTAACAGGGGGCAGGGAGGCTACACCTTC. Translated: CAISAPNRGQGGYTF.

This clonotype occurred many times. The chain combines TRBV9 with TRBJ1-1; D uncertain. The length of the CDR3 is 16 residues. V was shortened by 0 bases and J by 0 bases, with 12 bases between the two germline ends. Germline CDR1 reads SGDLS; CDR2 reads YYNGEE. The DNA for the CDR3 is TGTGCCAGCAGCGTAGATGGGCAGGTTATGAACACTGAAGCTTTCTTT. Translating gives CASSVDGQVMNTEAFF. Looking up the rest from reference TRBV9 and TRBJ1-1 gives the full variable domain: DSGVTQTPKHLITATGQRVTLRCSPRSGDLSVYWYQQSLDQGLQFLIQYYNGEERAKGNILERFSAQQFPDLHSELNLSSLELGDSALYFCASSVDGQVMNTEAFFGQGTRLTVV.

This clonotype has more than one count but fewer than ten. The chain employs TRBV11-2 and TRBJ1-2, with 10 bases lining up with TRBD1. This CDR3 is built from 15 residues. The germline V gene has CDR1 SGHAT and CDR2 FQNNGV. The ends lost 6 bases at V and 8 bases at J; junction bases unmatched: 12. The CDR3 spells CASRNPGQGTGGYTF. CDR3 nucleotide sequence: TGTGCCAGCAGGAACCCGGGACAGGGGACGGGAGGCTACACCTTC.

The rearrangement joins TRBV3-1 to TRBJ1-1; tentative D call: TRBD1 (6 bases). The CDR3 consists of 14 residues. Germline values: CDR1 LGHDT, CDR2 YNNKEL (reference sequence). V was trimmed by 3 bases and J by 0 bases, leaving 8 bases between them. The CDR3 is CASSHQGLNTEAFF. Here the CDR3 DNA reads TGTGCCAGCAGCCATCAGGGGTTGAACACTGAAGCTTTCTTT. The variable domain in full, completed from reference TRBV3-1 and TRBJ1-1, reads DTAVSQTPKYLVTQMGNDKSIKCEQNLGHDTMYWYKQDSKKFLKIMFSYNNKELIINETVPNRFSPKSPDKAHLNLHINSLELGDSAVYFCASSHQGLNTEAFFGQGTRLTVV.

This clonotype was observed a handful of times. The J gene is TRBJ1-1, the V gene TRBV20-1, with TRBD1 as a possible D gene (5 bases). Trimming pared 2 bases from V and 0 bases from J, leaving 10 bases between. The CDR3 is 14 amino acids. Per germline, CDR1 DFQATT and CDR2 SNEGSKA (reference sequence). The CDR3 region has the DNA TGCAGTGCTAGATTCAGGGTCATGAACACTGAAGCTTTCTTT. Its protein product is CSARFRVMNTEAFF.

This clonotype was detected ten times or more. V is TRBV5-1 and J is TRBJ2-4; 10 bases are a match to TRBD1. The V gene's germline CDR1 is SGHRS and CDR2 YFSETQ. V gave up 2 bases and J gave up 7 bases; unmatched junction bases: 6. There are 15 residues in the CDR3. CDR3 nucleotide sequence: TGCGCCAGCAGCTTTTCCCCGGGACAGGGGAACATTCAGTACTTC. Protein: CASSFSPGQGNIQYF.

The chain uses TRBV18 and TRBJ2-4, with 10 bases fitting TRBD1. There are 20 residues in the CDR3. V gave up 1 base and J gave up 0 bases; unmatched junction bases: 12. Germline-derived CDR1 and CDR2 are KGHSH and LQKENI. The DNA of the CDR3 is TGTGCCAGCTCACCACGCGCGGGACAGGGGTATACTATAGCCAAAAACATTCAGTACTTC. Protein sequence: CASSPRAGQGYTIAKNIQYF.

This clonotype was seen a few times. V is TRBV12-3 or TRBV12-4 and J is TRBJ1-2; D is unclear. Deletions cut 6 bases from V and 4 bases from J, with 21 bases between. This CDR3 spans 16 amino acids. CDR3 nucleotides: TGTGCCAGCAGCCATTTAATGGACCCTCCCGTCTATGGCTACACCTTC. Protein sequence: CASSHLMDPPVYGYTF.

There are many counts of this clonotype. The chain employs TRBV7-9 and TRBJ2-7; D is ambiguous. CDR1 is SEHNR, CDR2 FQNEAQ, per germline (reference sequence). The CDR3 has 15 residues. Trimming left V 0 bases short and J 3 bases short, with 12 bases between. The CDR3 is CASSLAWSGLYEQYF. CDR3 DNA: TGTGCCAGCAGCTTAGCGTGGTCAGGTCTCTACGAGCAGTACTTC.

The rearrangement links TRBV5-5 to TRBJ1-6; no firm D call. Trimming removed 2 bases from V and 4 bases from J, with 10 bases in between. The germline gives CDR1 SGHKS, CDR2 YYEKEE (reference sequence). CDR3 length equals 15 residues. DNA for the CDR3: TGTGCCAGCAGCTTTGGCGGATCGTATAATTCACCCCTCCACTTT. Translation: CASSFGGSYNSPLHF.

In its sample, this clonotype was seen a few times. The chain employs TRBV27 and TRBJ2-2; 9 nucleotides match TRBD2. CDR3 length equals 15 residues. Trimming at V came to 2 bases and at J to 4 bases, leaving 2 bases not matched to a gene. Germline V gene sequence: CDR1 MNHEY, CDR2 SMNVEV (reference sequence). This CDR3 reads CASSLLAGPTGELFF. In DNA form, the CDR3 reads TGTGCCAGCAGTTTACTAGCGGGACCCACCGGGGAGCTGTTTTTT.

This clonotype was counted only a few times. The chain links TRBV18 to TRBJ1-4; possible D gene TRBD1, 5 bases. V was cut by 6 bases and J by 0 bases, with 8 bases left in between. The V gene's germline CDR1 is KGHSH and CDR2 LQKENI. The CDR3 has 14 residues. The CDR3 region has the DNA TGTGCCAGCTCCCAGGGCGCAACTAATGAAAAACTGTTTTTT. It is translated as CASSQGATNEKLFF.

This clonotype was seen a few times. CDR3 nucleotides: TGTGCCAGTAGTACCGCCGGGCAGGGGGCCGGGGCCAACGTCCTGACTTTC. Its translation is CASSTAGQGAGANVLTF. The chain recombines TRBV19 with TRBJ2-6, with TRBD1 matching 8 bases. The CDR3 loop spans 17 amino acids. J lost 4 bases, V lost 4 bases, and 9 bases had no gene match. Germline V lookup: CDR1 LNHDA, CDR2 SQIVND (reference sequence).

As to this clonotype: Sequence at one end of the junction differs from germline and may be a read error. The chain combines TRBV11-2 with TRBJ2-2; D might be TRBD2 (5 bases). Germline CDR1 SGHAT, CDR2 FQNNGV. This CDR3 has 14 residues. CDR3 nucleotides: TGTGCCAGCAGCTTCCTGAGCAACACCGGGGAGCAGTTTTTT. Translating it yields CASSFLSNTGEQFF.

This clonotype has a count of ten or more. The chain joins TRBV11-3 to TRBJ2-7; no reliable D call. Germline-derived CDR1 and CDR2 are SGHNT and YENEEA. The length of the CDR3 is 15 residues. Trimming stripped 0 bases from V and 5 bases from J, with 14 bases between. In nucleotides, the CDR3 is TGTGCCAGCAGCTTAGACCCCCGACTCGGAGACGAGCAGTACTTC. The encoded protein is CASSLDPRLGDEQYF.

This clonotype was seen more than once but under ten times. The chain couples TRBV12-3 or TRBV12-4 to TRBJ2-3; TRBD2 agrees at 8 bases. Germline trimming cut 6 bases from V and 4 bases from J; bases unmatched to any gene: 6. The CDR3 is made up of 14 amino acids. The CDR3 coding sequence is TGTGCCAGCAGGGGAACTAGCGGAGCAGATACGCAGTATTTT. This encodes CASRGTSGADTQYF.

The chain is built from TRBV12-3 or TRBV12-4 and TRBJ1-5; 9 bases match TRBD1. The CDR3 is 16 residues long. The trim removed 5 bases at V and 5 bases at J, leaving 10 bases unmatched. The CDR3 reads CASSQGQGRRDQPQHF. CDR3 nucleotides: TGTGCCAGCAGTCAGGGACAGGGCAGGAGGGATCAGCCCCAGCATTTT.

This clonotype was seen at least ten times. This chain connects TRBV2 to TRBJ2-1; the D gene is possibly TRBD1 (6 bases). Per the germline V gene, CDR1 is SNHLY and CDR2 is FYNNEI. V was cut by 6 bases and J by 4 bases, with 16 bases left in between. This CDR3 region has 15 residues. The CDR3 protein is CASSGQYGVYNEQFF. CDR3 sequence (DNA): TGTGCCAGCAGCGGACAGTACGGGGTTTACAATGAGCAGTTCTTC. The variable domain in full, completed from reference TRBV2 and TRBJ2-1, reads EPEVTQTPSHQVTQMGQEVILRCVPISNHLYFYWYRQILGQKVEFLVSFYNNEISEKSEIFDDQFSVERPDGSNFTLKIRSTKLEDSAMYFCASSGQYGVYNEQFFGPGTRLTVL.

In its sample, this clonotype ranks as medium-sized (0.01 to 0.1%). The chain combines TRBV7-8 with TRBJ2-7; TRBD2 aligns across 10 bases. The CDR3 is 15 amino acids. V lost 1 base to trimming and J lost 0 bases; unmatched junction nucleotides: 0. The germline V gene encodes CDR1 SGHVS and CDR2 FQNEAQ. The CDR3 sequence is CASSLGTSGSYEQYF. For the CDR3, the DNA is TGTGCCAGCAGCTTAGGGACTAGCGGCTCCTACGAGCAGTACTTC.

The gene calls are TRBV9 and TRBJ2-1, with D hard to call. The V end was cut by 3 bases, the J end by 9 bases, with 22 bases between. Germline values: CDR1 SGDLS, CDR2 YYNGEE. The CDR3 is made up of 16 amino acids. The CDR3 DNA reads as TGTGCCAGCAGCGCTTTGGGTATCGGAGTAGATATTGAGCAGTTCTTC. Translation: CASSALGIGVDIEQFF.

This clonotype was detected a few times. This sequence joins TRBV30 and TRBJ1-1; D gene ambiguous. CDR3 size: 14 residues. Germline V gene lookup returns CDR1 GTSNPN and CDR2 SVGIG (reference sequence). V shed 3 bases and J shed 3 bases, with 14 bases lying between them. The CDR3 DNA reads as TGTGCCTGGAGAAAAGACGGTAAATACACTGAAGCTTTCTTT. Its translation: CAWRKDGKYTEAFF.